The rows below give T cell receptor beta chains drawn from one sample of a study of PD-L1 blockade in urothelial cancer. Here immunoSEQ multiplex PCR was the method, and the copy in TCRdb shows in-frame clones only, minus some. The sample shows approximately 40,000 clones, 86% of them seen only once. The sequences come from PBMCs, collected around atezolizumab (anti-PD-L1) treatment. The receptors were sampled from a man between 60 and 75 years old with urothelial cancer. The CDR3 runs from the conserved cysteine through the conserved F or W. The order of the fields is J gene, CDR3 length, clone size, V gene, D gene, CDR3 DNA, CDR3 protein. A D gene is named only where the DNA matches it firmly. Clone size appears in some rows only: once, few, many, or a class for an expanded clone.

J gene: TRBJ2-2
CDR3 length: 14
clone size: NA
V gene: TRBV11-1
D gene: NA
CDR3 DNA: TGTGCCAGCAGCTTGGAGGGCGTCACCGGGGAGCTGTTTTTT
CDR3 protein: CASSLEGVTGELFF

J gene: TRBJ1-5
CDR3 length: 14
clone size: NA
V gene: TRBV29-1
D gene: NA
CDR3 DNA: TGCAGCGTTGAAGATGGACCAGGGAATCAGCCCCAGCATTTT
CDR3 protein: CSVEDGPGNQPQHF

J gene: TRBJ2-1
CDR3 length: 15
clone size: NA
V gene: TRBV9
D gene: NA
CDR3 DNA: TGTGCCAGCAGCTTGGGGCGCAGGGAACACAATGAGCAGTTCTTC
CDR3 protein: CASSLGRREHNEQFF

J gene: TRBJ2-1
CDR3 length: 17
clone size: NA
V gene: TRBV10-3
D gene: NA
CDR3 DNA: TGTGCCATCAGTGAGAGGGACACAGCGAGCTCCTACAATGAGCAGTTCTTC
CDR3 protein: CAISERDTASSYNEQFF

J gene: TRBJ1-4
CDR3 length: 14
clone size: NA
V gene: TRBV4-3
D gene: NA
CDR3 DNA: TGCGCCAGCAGCCAAGATATCGTGAATGAAAAACTGTTTTTT
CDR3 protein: CASSQDIVNEKLFF

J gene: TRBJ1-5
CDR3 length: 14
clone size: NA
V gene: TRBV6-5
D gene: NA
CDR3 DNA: TGTGCCAGCAGTCCCAGGCAGGTGAATCAGCCCCAGCATTTT
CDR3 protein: CASSPRQVNQPQHF

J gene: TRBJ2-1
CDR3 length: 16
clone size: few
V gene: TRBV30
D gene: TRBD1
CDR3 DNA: TGTGCCTGGACCCGTTCCGGGACAGAGAGACTAAATGAGCAGTTCTTC
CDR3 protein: CAWTRSGTERLNEQFF

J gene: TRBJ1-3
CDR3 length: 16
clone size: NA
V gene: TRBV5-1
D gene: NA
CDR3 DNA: TGCGCCAGCAGCTTGTTAGGGGTCGGCTCTGGAAACACCATATATTTT
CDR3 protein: CASSLLGVGSGNTIYF

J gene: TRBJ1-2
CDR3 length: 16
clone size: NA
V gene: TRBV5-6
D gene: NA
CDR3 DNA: TGTGCCAGCAGCCCGGCAAGGACAGCTGGTAACTATGGCTACACCTTC
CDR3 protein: CASSPARTAGNYGYTF

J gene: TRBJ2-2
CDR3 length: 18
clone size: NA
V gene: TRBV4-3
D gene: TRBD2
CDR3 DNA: TGCGCCAGCAGCCAAGGGCTTGTCGGGGGGTTAAACACCGGGGAGCTGTTTTTT
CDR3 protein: CASSQGLVGGLNTGELFF

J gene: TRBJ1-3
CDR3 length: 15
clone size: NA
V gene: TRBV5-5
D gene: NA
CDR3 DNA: TGTGCCAGCAGCTTGAATAATGAGGCTGGAAACACCATATATTTT
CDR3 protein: CASSLNNEAGNTIYF

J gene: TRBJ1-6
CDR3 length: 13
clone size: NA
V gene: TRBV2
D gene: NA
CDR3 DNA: TGTGCCAGCAAGGGGTTGCTTGAATCACCCCTCCACTTT
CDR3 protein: CASKGLLESPLHF

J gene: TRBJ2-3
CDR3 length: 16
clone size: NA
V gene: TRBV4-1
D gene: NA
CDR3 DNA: TGCGCCAGCAGCCAAGAGGGGGGGCAGAGGTCAGATACGCAGTATTTT
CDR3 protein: CASSQEGGQRSDTQYF

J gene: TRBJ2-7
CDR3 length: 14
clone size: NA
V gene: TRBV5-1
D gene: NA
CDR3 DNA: TGCGCCAGCAGCTTGACAGGGATAAACTACGAGCAGTACTTC
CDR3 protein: CASSLTGINYEQYF

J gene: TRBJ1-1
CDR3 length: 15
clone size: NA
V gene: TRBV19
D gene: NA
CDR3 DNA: TGTGCCAGTAGACCCGGGGGGCAGGGCCGGAATGAAGCTTTCTTT
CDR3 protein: CASRPGGQGRNEAFF

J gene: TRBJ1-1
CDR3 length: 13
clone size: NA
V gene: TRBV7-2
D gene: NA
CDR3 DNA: TGTGCCAGCAGCTTAGGTCCGGGTTTAGAAGCTTTCTTT
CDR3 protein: CASSLGPGLEAFF

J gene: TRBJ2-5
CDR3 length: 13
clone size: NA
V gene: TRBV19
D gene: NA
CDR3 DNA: TGTGCCAGTGGCAAACAGGGCCAAGAGACCCAGTACTTC
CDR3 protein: CASGKQGQETQYF

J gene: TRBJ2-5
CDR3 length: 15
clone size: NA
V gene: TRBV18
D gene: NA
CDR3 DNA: TGTGCCAGCTCACCAACAGGGAAAGGGCAAGAGACCCAGTACTTC
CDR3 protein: CASSPTGKGQETQYF

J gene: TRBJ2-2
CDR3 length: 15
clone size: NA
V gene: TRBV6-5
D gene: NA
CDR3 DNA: TGTGCCAGCACCCCAGGGGGTCGGGGGACCGGGGAGCTGTTTTTT
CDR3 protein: CASTPGGRGTGELFF

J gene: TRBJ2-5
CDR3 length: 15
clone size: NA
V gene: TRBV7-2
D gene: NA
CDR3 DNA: TGTGCCAGCAGCTGGCGCACCGCGGGACAAGAGACCCAGTACTTC
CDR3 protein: CASSWRTAGQETQYF

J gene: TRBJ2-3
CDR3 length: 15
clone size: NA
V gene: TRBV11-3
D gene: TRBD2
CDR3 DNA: TGTGCCAGCAGCCCCATAGCGGGGAACACAGATACGCAGTATTTT
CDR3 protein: CASSPIAGNTDTQYF

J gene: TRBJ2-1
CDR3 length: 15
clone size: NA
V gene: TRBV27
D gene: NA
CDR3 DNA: TGTGCCAGCAGTTTAGCCAGGGAAGCGTACAATGAGCAGTTCTTC
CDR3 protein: CASSLAREAYNEQFF

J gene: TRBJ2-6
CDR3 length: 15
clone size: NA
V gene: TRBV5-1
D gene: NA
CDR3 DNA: TGCGCCAGCAGCTCGGGGTACCCTGGGGCCAACGTCCTGACTTTC
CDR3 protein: CASSSGYPGANVLTF

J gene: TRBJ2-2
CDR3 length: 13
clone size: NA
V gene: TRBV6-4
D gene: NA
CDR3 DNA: TGTGTAAGGGGGGGCCCGCGGAGTGGGGAGCTGTTTTTT
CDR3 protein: CVRGGPRSGELFF

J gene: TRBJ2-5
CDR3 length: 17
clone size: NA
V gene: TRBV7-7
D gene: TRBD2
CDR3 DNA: TGTGCTAGCAGCTCCTGGACTAGCGGGCAATACCAAGAGACCCAGTACTTC
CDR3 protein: CASSSWTSGQYQETQYF

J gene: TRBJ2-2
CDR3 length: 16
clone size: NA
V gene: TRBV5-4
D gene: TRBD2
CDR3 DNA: TGTGCCAGCAGTTGGGCGACTAGCGGGAGAGCCGGGGAGCTGTTTTTT
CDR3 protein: CASSWATSGRAGELFF

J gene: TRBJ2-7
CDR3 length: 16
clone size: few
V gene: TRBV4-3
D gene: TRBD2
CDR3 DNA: TGCGCCAGCAGCCACGCCCCCGGGGGGGCCTCCTACGAGCAGTACTTC
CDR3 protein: CASSHAPGGASYEQYF

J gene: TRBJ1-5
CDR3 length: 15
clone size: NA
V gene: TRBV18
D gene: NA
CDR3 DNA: TGTGCCAGCTCAGGGGGGGGCGTGAGCAATCAGCCCCAGCATTTT
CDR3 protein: CASSGGGVSNQPQHF

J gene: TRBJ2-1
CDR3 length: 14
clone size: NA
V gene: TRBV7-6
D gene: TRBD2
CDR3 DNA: TGTGCCAGCAGCTTAGTCGGCGGGGGTAATGAGCAGTTCTTC
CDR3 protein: CASSLVGGGNEQFF

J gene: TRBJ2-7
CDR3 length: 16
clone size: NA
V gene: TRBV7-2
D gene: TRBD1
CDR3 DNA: TGTGCCAGCAGTCTGGGTTTCGGGACAGGGGTTATCGAGCAGTACTTC
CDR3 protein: CASSLGFGTGVIEQYF

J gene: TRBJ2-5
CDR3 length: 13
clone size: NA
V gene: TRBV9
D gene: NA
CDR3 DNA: TGTGCCAGCAGCGCTTCAGGGCGGGAGACCCAGTACTTC
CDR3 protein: CASSASGRETQYF

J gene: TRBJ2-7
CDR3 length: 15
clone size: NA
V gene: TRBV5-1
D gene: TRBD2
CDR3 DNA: TGCGCCAGCAGCTTGCGGGAGGGTTTTACCTACGAGCAGTACTTC
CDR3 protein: CASSLREGFTYEQYF

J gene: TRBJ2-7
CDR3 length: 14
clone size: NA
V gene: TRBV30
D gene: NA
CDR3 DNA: TGTGCCTGGAGTGTTGGAGGGGACTCCTACGAGCAGTACTTC
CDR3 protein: CAWSVGGDSYEQYF

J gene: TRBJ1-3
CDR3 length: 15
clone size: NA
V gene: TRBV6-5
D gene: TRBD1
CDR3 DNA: TGTGCCAGCAGTACCAGGGGGCGGAGGGGAAACACCATATATTTT
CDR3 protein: CASSTRGRRGNTIYF

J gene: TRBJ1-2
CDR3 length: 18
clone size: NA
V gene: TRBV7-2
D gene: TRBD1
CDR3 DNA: TGTGCCAGCAGCTTAATATATCGGGACAGGTCGGATAACTATGGCTACACCTTC
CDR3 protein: CASSLIYRDRSDNYGYTF

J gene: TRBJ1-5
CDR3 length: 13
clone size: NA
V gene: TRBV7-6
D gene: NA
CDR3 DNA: TGTGCCAGCAGCATATACTACAATCAGCCCCAGCATTTT
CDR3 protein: CASSIYYNQPQHF

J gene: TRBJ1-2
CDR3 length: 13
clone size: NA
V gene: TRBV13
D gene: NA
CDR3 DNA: TGTGCCAGCAGCTGGACAGATAACTATGGCTACACCTTC
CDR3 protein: CASSWTDNYGYTF

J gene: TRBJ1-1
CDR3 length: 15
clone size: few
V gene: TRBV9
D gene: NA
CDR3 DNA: TGTGCCAGCAGCGATAGACAGGCCCGGAACACTGAAGCTTTCTTT
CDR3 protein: CASSDRQARNTEAFF

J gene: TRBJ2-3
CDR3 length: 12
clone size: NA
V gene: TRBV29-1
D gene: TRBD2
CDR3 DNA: TGCGCTAAGCGGGGGGACACAGATACGCAGTATTTT
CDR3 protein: CAKRGDTDTQYF

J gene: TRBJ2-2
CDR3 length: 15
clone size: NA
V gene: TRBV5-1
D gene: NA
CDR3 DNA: TGCGCCAGCACGGGTGGATGGGGCAACACCGGGGAGCTGTTTTTT
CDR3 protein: CASTGGWGNTGELFF

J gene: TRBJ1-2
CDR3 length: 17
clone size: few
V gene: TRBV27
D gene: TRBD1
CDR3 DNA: TGTGCCAGCAGTCCCCATGACAGGGGGGGTCTTAACTATGGCTACACCTTC
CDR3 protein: CASSPHDRGGLNYGYTF

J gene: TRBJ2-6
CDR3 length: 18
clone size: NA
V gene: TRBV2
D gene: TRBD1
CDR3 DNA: TGTGCCAGCAGGAGACCGGGACAGGTCCCCTCTGGGGCCAACGTCCTGACTTTC
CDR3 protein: CASRRPGQVPSGANVLTF

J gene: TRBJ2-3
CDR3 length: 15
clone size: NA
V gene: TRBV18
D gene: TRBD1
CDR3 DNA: TGTGCCAGCTCACGGGGGGACAGGGACACAGATACGCAGTATTTT
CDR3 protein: CASSRGDRDTDTQYF

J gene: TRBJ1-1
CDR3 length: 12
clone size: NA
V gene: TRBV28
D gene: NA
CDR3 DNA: TGTGCCAGCGAGGGCATGAACACTGAAGCTTTCTTT
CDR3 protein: CASEGMNTEAFF

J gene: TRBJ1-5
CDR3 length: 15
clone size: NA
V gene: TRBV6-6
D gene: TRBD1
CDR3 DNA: TGTGCCAGCAGCTTCGGACAGGGGCGCAATCAGCCCCAGCATTTT
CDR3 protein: CASSFGQGRNQPQHF

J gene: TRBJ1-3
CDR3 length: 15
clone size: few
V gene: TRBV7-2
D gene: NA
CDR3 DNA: TGTGCCAGCAGCTTATACCCAGGGGTCGGAAACACCATATATTTT
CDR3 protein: CASSLYPGVGNTIYF